These 12 T cell receptor beta chains were sequenced from one sample in a study of T-cell reconstitution after alpha-beta-depleted transplantation in children. TCRbeta library preparation incorporated unique molecular identifiers. TCRdb independently ran MiXCR on the PCR reads; one entry per CDR3 protein. The sample shows over 200,000 distinct CDR3 sequences, roughly 9.1% of them seen only once. The material was PBMCs, mostly from graft donor cells, obtained 360 days after TCRalphabeta/CD19-depleted stem cell transplant. Every receptor here comes from a male patient aged 2 to 9 who had a stem cell transplant for acute myeloid leukemia, so the T cells may come from the graft donor.

This rearrangement joins TRBV18 to TRBJ2-1; 8 bases line up with TRBD1. Germline CDR1 KGHSH, CDR2 LQKENI. V dropped 5 bases and J dropped 2; count of bases not matched to a gene: 8. The CDR3 runs to 16 residues. The CDR3 spells CASSERQGAPYNEQFF. The CDR3 DNA reads as TGTGCCAGCTCAGAGCGGCAGGGGGCCCCCTACAATGAGCAGTTCTTC.

The chain carries TRBV7-2 and TRBJ2-3; possibly TRBD1 for D (6 bases). The length of the CDR3 is 18 residues. V was cut by 5 bases and J by 2 bases, with 23 bases left in between. Germline CDR1 reads SGHTA; CDR2 reads FQGNSA. The CDR3 sequence is CASSLVASGTQLTDTQYF. The CDR3 DNA follows: TGTGCCAGCAGCCTAGTAGCCTCCGGGACACAGCTCACAGATACGCAGTATTTT.

This clonotype was observed a few times. Here the CDR3 reads CASSLDGGPYNEQFF. The CDR3 nucleotides are TGTGCCAGCAGCTTAGACGGGGGTCCCTACAATGAGCAGTTCTTC. The chain joins TRBV7-9 to TRBJ2-1; weak D call: TRBD2 (6 bases). Germline V lookup: CDR1 SEHNR, CDR2 FQNEAQ (reference sequence). Between the trimmed V and J ends, which lost 1 base and 2 bases, there was a span of 9 bases. The CDR3 has 15 residues.

V usage is TRBV12-3 or TRBV12-4 and J usage is TRBJ2-6; D is unclear. V was clipped by 7 bases and J by 4 bases, with 17 bases between them. This CDR3 has 16 residues. DNA of the CDR3: TGTGCCAGCACCATAGGCCTTGTGTTCGGGGCCAACGTCCTGACTTTC. Residues: CASTIGLVFGANVLTF.

This clonotype has at least ten counts. The chain combines TRBV7-2 with TRBJ2-2; no clear D gene. V lost 0 bases and J lost 4, with 3 bases in between. In germline, CDR1 is SGHTA, CDR2 FQGNSA. This CDR3 has 13 residues. As DNA, the CDR3 is TGTGCCAGCAGCTTAGCCCTCACCGGGGAGCTGTTTTTT. This translates into CASSLALTGELFF.

This clonotype was found many times. This chain joins TRBV5-1 and TRBJ2-1, with 13 bases that match TRBD2. Unmatched junction bases numbered 12, after V lost 4 bases and J lost 8 bases. The CDR3 extends over 17 amino acids. Germline V gene data show CDR1 as SGHRS and CDR2 as YFSETQ. The CDR3 region has the DNA TGCGCCAGCAGCCCAGGACTAGCGGGAGTCCTCGGCGATGAGCAGTTCTTC. Amino acid sequence: CASSPGLAGVLGDEQFF.

The chain uses TRBV5-1 and TRBJ2-2; D uncertain. Deletions cut 0 bases from V and 0 bases from J, with 9 bases between. CDR1 SGHRS and CDR2 YFSETQ come from the germline V gene. This CDR3 has 16 amino acids. As DNA, the CDR3 is TGCGCCAGCAGCTTGGTTGTCAGATCGAACACCGGGGAGCTGTTTTTT. It translates to CASSLVVRSNTGELFF.

The table lists this clonotype with many counts. The gene calls are TRBV4-1 and TRBJ2-7; D remains unclear. Germline V CDR1 and CDR2: MGHRA, YSYEKL. The V end lost 4 bases, the J end lost 3 bases, and 10 bases lay between the germline ends. The CDR3 contains 13 residues. The CDR3 nucleotides are TGCGCCAGCAGCCCGGGCCCATACTACGAGCAGTACTTC. Translating gives CASSPGPYYEQYF.

This clonotype showed up many times. V gene TRBV20-1 combines with J gene TRBJ2-7; 13 bases align to TRBD2. In germline, CDR1 is DFQATT, CDR2 SNEGSKA (reference sequence). This CDR3 has 14 amino acids. Trimming cost V 5 bases and J 3 bases; bases outside gene matches: 4. In nucleotides, the CDR3 is TGCAGTGCTCAGACTAGCGGGGGGATCTACGAGCAGTACGTC. Translation gives CSAQTSGGIYEQYV.

Many counts were recorded for this clonotype. The J gene is TRBJ2-1, the V gene TRBV11-2, with 7 nucleotides matching TRBD2. The V gene end was trimmed by 1 base and the J gene end by 9 bases; junction bases not matched to a gene: 9. CDR3 length: 15 residues. Germline CDR1 is SGHAT and CDR2 is FQNNGV. CDR3 protein: CASSLVRGGSSEQFF. CDR3 nucleotides: TGTGCCAGCAGCTTAGTGCGCGGCGGGAGCTCTGAGCAGTTCTTC.

This sequence joins TRBV20-1 and TRBJ1-2, with TRBD1 as a possible D gene (6 bases). Trimming took off 3 bases at V and 6 bases at J, with 14 bases between the two ends. This CDR3 has 13 residues. Germline V gives CDR1 DFQATT, CDR2 SNEGSKA (reference sequence). CDR3 sequence reads: CSASVIGGDGYTF. Here the CDR3 DNA reads TGCAGTGCTAGTGTTATCGGGGGCGATGGCTACACCTTC.

The chain combines TRBV29-1 with TRBJ1-4, with D possibly matching TRBD1 (5 bases). This CDR3 spans 13 amino acids. The V gene's germline CDR1 is SQVTM and CDR2 ANQGSEA. V was pared by 7 bases and J by 6 bases, with 15 bases between. The CDR3 loop is CSASGGSDEKLFF. CDR3 nucleotides: TGCAGCGCTTCGGGGGGGTCGGATGAAAAACTGTTTTTT. Variable domain in full (rest from reference TRBV29-1 and TRBJ1-4): SAVISQKPSRDICQRGTSLTIQCQVDSQVTMMFWYRQQPGQSLTLIATANQGSEATYESGFVIDKFPISRPNLTFSTLTVSNMSPEDSSIYLCSASGGSDEKLFFGSGTQLSVL.